Following are 28 T cell receptor beta chains from one sample sequenced in a study of CD8 T cells in ankylosing spondylitis. From the 5' RACE reads, TCRdb called clonotypes with MiXCR, one entry per CDR3 protein. The repertoire holds approximately 88,000 distinct CDR3 sequences, with roughly 10% as singletons. What was sequenced was blood, either unsorted or a sorted T cell fraction (not recorded which). The receptors shown here come from a male donor with ankylosing spondylitis or in good health (not recorded which).

This clonotype was observed many times. CDR3 sequence (DNA): TGCAGCGGAGAGGCGGAGGACCAAGAGACCCAGTACTTC. Its protein product is CSGEAEDQETQYF. The chain recombines TRBV29-1 with TRBJ2-5; D possibly corresponds to TRBD2 (5 bases). The CDR3 sequence is 13 residues long. Trimming shortened V by 7 bases and J by 0 bases, and 12 bases separated the two germline ends. In germline, CDR1 is SQVTM, CDR2 ANQGSEA.

The chain carries TRBV29-1 and TRBJ2-1; no definite D call. The V gene lost 4 bases and the J gene lost 8 bases, with 9 bases spanning the gap. This CDR3 has 11 amino acids. Germline values: CDR1 SQVTM, CDR2 ANQGSEA. The CDR3 here is CSVVRSDEQFF. The CDR3, as DNA: TGCAGCGTTGTGAGGAGCGATGAGCAGTTCTTC.

V gene TRBV7-9 combines with J gene TRBJ1-2; TRBD1 aligns across 7 bases. Germline CDR1 reads SEHNR; CDR2 reads FQNEAQ (reference sequence). The V and J ends lost 2 bases and 3 bases, in that order; junction bases with no gene match: 6. The CDR3 covers 15 residues. CDR3 region: CASSLRQGEDYGYTF. Here the CDR3 DNA reads TGTGCCAGCAGCTTACGACAGGGCGAAGACTATGGCTACACCTTC.

This clonotype has a count of ten or more. V gene TRBV5-1 combines with J gene TRBJ2-3; TRBD2 agrees at 8 bases. The CDR3 is 16 residues long. The germline V gene has CDR1 SGHRS and CDR2 YFSETQ. With 0 bases clipped from V and 6 bases from J, the junction kept 9 bases outside the gene matches. The CDR3 protein is CASSLDLRGADDTQYF. CDR3 nucleotides: TGCGCCAGCAGCTTGGATTTGCGGGGGGCCGACGATACGCAGTATTTT.

The chain recombines TRBV12-3 or TRBV12-4 with TRBJ1-1; D is ambiguous. CDR3 length: 14 residues. Trimming left V 5 bases short and J 1 base short, with 11 bases between. CDR3 DNA: TGTGCCAGCAGTATGGGGTTCTCGAACACTGAAGCTTTCTTT. Protein product: CASSMGFSNTEAFF.

This clonotype was counted ten times or more. V usage is TRBV6-5 and J usage is TRBJ1-2; tentative D call: TRBD1 (6 bases). CDR1 is MNHEY and CDR2 is SVGAGI in the germline V gene. This CDR3 comprises 15 residues. V was cut by 2 bases and J by 2 bases, with 12 bases left in between. Here the CDR3 DNA reads TGTGCCAGCAGTTACGTTCTGGGGGGCAACTATGGCTACACCTTC. Translated, it gives CASSYVLGGNYGYTF.

The table lists this clonotype with many counts. V and J are TRBV20-1 and TRBJ2-4; TRBD1 is a possible D gene (6 bases). V lost 6 bases to trimming and J lost 8 bases, with 20 bases between them. CDR1 is DFQATT, CDR2 SNEGSKA, per germline (reference sequence). The CDR3 runs 14 residues. For the CDR3, the DNA is TGCAGTGCCCAAATAGCGCAGGGGTTCGACATTCAGTACTTC. Its translation is CSAQIAQGFDIQYF.

This clonotype came up many times. The chain employs TRBV5-1 and TRBJ2-1; TRBD1 matches 10 bases. The length of the CDR3 is 13 residues. The ends lost 4 bases at V and 8 bases at J; junction bases unmatched: 3. Germline values: CDR1 SGHRS, CDR2 YFSETQ. The CDR3 DNA sequence: TGCGCCAGCAGCAGGGACAGGGGCGATGAGCAGTTCTTC. Translation: CASSRDRGDEQFF.

This clonotype was observed at least ten times. V is TRBV6-1 and J is TRBJ1-5; D unclear. The CDR3 contains 14 residues. The germline CDR1 and CDR2 sequences are MNHNS and SASEGT. The ends were cut back, 5 bases at V and 2 bases at J, with 10 bases in the middle. The CDR3, as DNA: TGTGCCAGCAGTAAAGTCGGAGGCAATCAGCCCCAGCATTTT. It encodes CASSKVGGNQPQHF.

This clonotype was detected ten times or more. This chain connects TRBV5-1 to TRBJ2-1, with D tentatively TRBD2 (6 bases). Germline values: CDR1 SGHRS, CDR2 YFSETQ. Trimming cost V 6 bases and J 5 bases, with 12 bases left between them. The CDR3 is 13 residues long. CDR3 bases: TGCGCCAGCAAGGATTCTAGCGACAATGAGCAGTTCTTC. This encodes CASKDSSDNEQFF.

This clonotype was detected ten times or more. The gene calls are TRBV12-3 or TRBV12-4 and TRBJ1-5, with D maybe TRBD1 (6 bases). The length of the CDR3 is 15 residues. The ends were cut back, 3 bases at V and 2 bases at J, with 11 bases in the middle. Here the CDR3 reads CASSLDSGRNQPQHF. The DNA of the CDR3 is TGTGCCAGCAGTTTGGACAGTGGACGCAATCAGCCCCAGCATTTT.

This sequence joins TRBV18 and TRBJ1-1; D gene unclear. The CDR3 is 13 residues long. The germline gives CDR1 KGHSH, CDR2 LQKENI. V was clipped by 6 bases and J by 7 bases, with 15 bases between them. Written as DNA, the CDR3 is TGTGCCAGCTCCCCTACAGAGTCTAGTGAAGCTTTCTTT. It yields the protein CASSPTESSEAFF.

Ten or more counts support this clonotype. This chain joins TRBV3-1 and TRBJ2-1, with unresolved D. The V gene's germline CDR1 is LGHDT and CDR2 YNNKEL (reference sequence). Trimming pared 0 bases from V and 10 bases from J, leaving 10 bases between. The CDR3 sequence is 13 residues long. CDR3 sequence (DNA): TGTGCCAGCAGCCAAGAGAATCGCGGCGAGCAGTTCTTC. Protein product: CASSQENRGEQFF.

This clonotype came up many times. The genes are TRBV7-2 and TRBJ2-7; weak D call: TRBD2 (5 bases). The CDR3 consists of 14 residues. Germline V gene lookup returns CDR1 SGHTA and CDR2 FQGNSA. V was shortened by 5 bases and J by 3 bases, with 14 bases between the two germline ends. CDR3 in DNA: TGTGCCAGCAGCCCATATCCCGGGGACTACGAGCAGTACTTC. It translates to CASSPYPGDYEQYF.

This clonotype was seen repeatedly, ten times or more. The gene calls are TRBV5-1 and TRBJ2-5; D unresolved. This CDR3 has 15 residues. Trimming took off 4 bases at V and 1 base at J, with 14 bases between the two ends. CDR1 and CDR2 (germline): SGHRS, YFSETQ. The CDR3 nucleotides are TGCGCCAGCAGCCCCGGCAGGCCCTTCCAAGAGACCCAGTACTTC. As protein: CASSPGRPFQETQYF.

This clonotype turned up a few times. This chain connects TRBV7-3 to TRBJ2-1, with D possibly being TRBD2 (5 bases). This CDR3 spans 15 amino acids. Trimming removed 3 bases at V and 4 bases at J, with 13 bases between. Germline CDR1 is SGHTA and CDR2 is FQGTGA. The CDR3: CASSFGLAKYNEQFF. In DNA, the CDR3 is TGTGCCAGCAGCTTTGGGCTAGCCAAGTACAATGAGCAGTTCTTC. The whole variable domain, filled in from reference TRBV7-3 and TRBJ2-1, reads GAGVSQTPSNKVTEKGKYVELRCDPISGHTALYWYRQSLGQGPEFLIYFQGTGAADDSGLPNDRFFAVRPEGSVSTLKIQRTERGDSAVYLCASSFGLAKYNEQFFGPGTRLTVL.

This clonotype has ten or more counts. The V and J genes are TRBV20-1 and TRBJ2-2; D tentatively fits TRBD1 or TRBD2 (6 bases each). The V end lost 6 bases, the J end lost 2 bases, and 13 bases lay between the germline ends. The CDR3 contains 14 residues. Germline V gene sequence: CDR1 DFQATT, CDR2 SNEGSKA (reference sequence). This chain's CDR3 is CSANGGSNTGELFF. The CDR3 DNA follows: TGCAGTGCCAACGGGGGCTCCAACACCGGGGAGCTGTTTTTT.

At least ten counts were recorded for this clonotype. This chain uses TRBV6-4 with TRBJ2-5, with D perhaps TRBD2 (6 bases). Germline V gives CDR1 MRHNA, CDR2 SNTAGT. The length of the CDR3 is 15 residues. The V end lost 5 bases, the J end lost 7 bases, and 20 bases lay between the germline ends. This CDR3 reads CASSPEGGESGTQYF. The CDR3 nucleotides read TGTGCCAGCAGTCCGGAGGGCGGGGAGTCGGGGACCCAGTACTTC.

The table lists this clonotype with many counts. This chain links TRBV29-1 with TRBJ1-2; no clear D. Germline V CDR1 and CDR2: SQVTM, ANQGSEA. CDR3 length: 11 residues. The chain's CDR3 is CRARTDYGYTF. Written as DNA, the CDR3 is TGCAGGGCGCGGACGGATTATGGCTACACCTTC.

The chain carries TRBV3-1 and TRBJ2-7, with TRBD2 matching 15 bases. The CDR3 loop spans 18 amino acids. The germline CDR1 and CDR2 sequences are LGHDT and YNNKEL (reference sequence). Written as DNA, the CDR3 is TGTACCATCTGCCCCAGGACTAGCGGGGGGGGCAGCTCCTACGAGCAGTACTTC. It codes for CTICPRTSGGGSSYEQYF.

This clonotype was found a few times. The gene calls are TRBV18 and TRBJ2-7, with 9 bases matching TRBD1. V trimming: 3 bases; J trimming: 6 bases; junction bases outside the gene matches: 9. This CDR3 spans 15 amino acids. The germline V gene has CDR1 KGHSH and CDR2 LQKENI. This CDR3 reads CASSPIGTGMVEQYF. The CDR3, as DNA: TGTGCCAGCTCACCGATTGGGACAGGGATGGTCGAGCAGTACTTC.

This clonotype was detected many times. The J gene is TRBJ2-5, the V gene TRBV4-1; D tentatively fits TRBD1 or TRBD2 (5 bases each). Germline V gene data show CDR1 as MGHRA and CDR2 as YSYEKL. The CDR3 is 14 amino acids. Trimming left V 0 bases short and J 5 bases short, with 10 bases between. The CDR3 reads CASSQDWGRETQYF. The CDR3, as DNA: TGCGCCAGCAGCCAAGATTGGGGACGGGAGACCCAGTACTTC.

Comments on this clonotype: A much bigger clone sits one base away, suggesting this may be a read error. The rearrangement links TRBV3-1 to TRBJ2-1; possible D gene TRBD1, 6 bases. Looked up from germline, CDR1 is LGHDT and CDR2 is YNNKEL (reference sequence). Deletions cut 5 bases from V and 12 bases from J, with 26 bases between. The length of the CDR3 is 16 residues. CDR3: CASSYWGLPYNERQFF. CDR3 DNA: TGTGCCAGCAGCTATTGGGGGCTCCCATACAATGAGCGGCAGTTCTTC.

Many counts were recorded for this clonotype. The genes are TRBV3-1 and TRBJ1-4; D gene ambiguous. Germline assignment: CDR1 LGHDT and CDR2 YNNKEL (reference sequence). The CDR3 is made up of 13 amino acids. V lost 1 base and J lost 7, with 7 bases in between. The chain's CDR3 is CASSQVRFEKLFF. Here the CDR3 DNA reads TGTGCCAGCAGCCAAGTCCGATTTGAAAAACTGTTTTTT.

This clonotype was detected ten times or more. The chain combines TRBV5-5 with TRBJ2-7, with D unclear. Germline CDR1 reads SGHKS; CDR2 reads YYEKEE (reference sequence). Trimming pared 3 bases from V and 0 bases from J, leaving 16 bases between. CDR3 size: 16 residues. CDR3 DNA sequence: TGTGCCAGCAGCTCCGGGCCGGGCCCGAGCTCCTACGAGCAGTACTTC. Its protein product is CASSSGPGPSSYEQYF.

The table lists this clonotype with a few counts. One junction end disagrees with the germline gene, perhaps due to a read error. The chain joins TRBV2 to TRBJ2-5; the D gene is possibly TRBD1 (6 bases). In germline, CDR1 is SNHLY, CDR2 FYNNEI. This CDR3 is 15 amino acids long. CDR3 protein: CASRTDTGLQEAQYF. The CDR3 region has the DNA TGTGCCAGCAGGACTGACACAGGGCTCCAAGAGGCCCAGTACTTC.

This clonotype was seen repeatedly, ten times or more. V and J are TRBV10-3 and TRBJ1-3; D unclear. V was pared by 3 bases and J by 0 bases, with 6 bases between. Germline-derived CDR1 and CDR2 are ENHRY and SYGVKD. CDR3 length: 14 residues. As DNA, the CDR3 is TGTGCCATCAGTGACTTCGGCTCTGGAAACACCATATATTTT. This encodes CAISDFGSGNTIYF.

In its sample, this clonotype was seen many times. The rearrangement uses TRBV12-3 or TRBV12-4 and TRBJ1-5; 9 nucleotides agree with TRBD1. Unmatched junction bases numbered 7, after V lost 6 bases and J lost 4 bases. The CDR3 has 15 amino acids. CDR3 DNA: TGTGCCAGCAGCACGACCGGGACAGGGAATCAGCCCCAGCATTTT. It specifies CASSTTGTGNQPQHF.